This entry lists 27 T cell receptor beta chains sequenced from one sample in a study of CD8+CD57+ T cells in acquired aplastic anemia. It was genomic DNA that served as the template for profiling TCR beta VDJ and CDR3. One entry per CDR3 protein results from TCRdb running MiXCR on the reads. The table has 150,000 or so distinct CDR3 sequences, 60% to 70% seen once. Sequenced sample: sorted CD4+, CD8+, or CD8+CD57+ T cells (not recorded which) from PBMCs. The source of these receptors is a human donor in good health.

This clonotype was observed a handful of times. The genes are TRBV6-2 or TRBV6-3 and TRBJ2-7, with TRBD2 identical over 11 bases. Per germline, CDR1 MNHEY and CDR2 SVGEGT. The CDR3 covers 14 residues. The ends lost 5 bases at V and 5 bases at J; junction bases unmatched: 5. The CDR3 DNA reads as TGTGCCAGCAGTCCTGGGACTAGCGGCGACGAGCAGTACTTC. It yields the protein CASSPGTSGDEQYF.

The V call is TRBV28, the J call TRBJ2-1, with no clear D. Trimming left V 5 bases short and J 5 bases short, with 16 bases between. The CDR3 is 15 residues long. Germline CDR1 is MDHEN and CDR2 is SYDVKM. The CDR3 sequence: CASSPRVRWNNEQFF. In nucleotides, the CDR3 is TGTGCCAGCAGTCCCCGTGTTAGATGGAACAATGAGCAGTTCTTC. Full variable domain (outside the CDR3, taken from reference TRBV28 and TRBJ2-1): DVKVTQSSRYLVKRTGEKVFLECVQDMDHENMFWYRQDPGLGLRLIYFSYDVKMKEKGDIPEGYSVSREKKERFSLILESASTNQTSMYLCASSPRVRWNNEQFFGPGTRLTVL.

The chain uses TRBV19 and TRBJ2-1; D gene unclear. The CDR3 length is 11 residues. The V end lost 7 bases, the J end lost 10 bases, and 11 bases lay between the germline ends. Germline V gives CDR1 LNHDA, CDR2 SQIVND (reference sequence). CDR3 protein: CASNTGPEQFF. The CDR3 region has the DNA TGTGCCAGTAATACCGGACCAGAGCAGTTCTTC.

CDR3 sequence reads: CSARDSGVSGGTDTQYF. The DNA for the CDR3 is TGCAGTGCTAGAGATTCGGGAGTTAGCGGGGGCACAGATACGCAGTATTTT. The chain has TRBV20-1 and TRBJ2-3; the match to TRBD2 covers 8 bases. The CDR3 has 17 residues. J lost 1 base, V lost 0 bases, and 9 bases had no gene match. In germline, CDR1 is DFQATT, CDR2 SNEGSKA (reference sequence).

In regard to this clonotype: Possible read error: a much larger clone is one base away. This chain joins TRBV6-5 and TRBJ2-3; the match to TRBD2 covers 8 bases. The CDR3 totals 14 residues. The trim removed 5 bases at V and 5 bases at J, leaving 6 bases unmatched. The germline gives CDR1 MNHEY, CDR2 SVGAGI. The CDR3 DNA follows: TGTGCCAGCAGTCTAGCGGGTCCGAAAGATACGCAGTATTTT. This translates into CASSLAGPKDTQYF.

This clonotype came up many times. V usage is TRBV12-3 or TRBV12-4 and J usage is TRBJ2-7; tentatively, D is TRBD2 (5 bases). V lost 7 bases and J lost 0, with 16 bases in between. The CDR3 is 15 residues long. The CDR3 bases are TGTGCCAGCAACCAATACGGGGTCGACTCCTACGAGCAGTACTTC. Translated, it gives CASNQYGVDSYEQYF.

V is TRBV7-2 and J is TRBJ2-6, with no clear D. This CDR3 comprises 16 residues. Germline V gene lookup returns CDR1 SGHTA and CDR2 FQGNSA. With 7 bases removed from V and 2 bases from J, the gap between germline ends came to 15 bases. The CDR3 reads CASNLAEWTGANVLTF. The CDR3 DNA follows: TGTGCCAGCAACTTGGCTGAGTGGACTGGGGCCAACGTCCTGACTTTC. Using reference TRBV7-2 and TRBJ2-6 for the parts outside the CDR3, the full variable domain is GAGVSQSPSNKVTEKGKDVELRCDPISGHTALYWYRQSLGQGLEFLIYFQGNSAPDKSGLPSDRFSAERTGGSVSTLTIQRTQQEDSAVYLCASNLAEWTGANVLTFGAGSRLTVL.

Here the CDR3 DNA reads TGTGCCAGTAGTATTACAGGGGGAGATACGCAGTATTTT. The encoded protein is CASSITGGDTQYF. The chain uses TRBV19 and TRBJ2-3, with 8 bases lining up with TRBD1. Germline-derived CDR1 and CDR2 are LNHDA and SQIVND (reference sequence). This CDR3 region has 13 residues. Losses at the gene ends were 3 bases for V and 5 bases for J; bases not matched to a gene: 1.

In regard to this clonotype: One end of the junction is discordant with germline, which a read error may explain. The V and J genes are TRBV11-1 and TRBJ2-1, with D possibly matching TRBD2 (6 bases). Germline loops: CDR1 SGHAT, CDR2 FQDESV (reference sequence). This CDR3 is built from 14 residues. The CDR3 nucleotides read TGTGCCAGCAGCTTAGGGGACTCCTGCAATGAGCAGTTCTTC. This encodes CASSLGDSCNEQFF.

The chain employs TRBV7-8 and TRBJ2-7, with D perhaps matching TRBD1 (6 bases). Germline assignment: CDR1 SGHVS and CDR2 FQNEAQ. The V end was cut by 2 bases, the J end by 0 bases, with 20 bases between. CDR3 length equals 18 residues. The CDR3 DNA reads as TGTGCCAGCAGCTTACCACGCAAAATCACAGGGATCTCCTACGAGCAGTACTTC. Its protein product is CASSLPRKITGISYEQYF.

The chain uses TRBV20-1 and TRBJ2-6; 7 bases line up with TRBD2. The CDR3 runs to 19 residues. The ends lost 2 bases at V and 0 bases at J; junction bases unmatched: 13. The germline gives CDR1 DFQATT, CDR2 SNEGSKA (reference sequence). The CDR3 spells CSARPPLGGDTSGANVLTF. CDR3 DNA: TGCAGTGCTAGACCCCCTTTGGGGGGGGATACCTCTGGGGCCAACGTCCTGACTTTC.

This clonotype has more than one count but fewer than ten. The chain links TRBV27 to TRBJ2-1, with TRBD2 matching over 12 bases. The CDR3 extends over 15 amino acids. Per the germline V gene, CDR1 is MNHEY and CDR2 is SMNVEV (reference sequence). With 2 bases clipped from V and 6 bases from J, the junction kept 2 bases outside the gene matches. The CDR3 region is CASSLTSGRFNEQFF. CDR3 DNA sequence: TGTGCCAGCAGTTTAACTAGCGGGAGGTTCAATGAGCAGTTCTTC.

For the CDR3, the DNA is TGCAGCGTTGGGAGGGGAGGGCGAGGCTATGGCTACACCTTC. Translated: CSVGRGGRGYGYTF. The rearrangement uses TRBV29-1 and TRBJ1-2, with D possibly TRBD1 on 5 matching bases. From germline, CDR1 is SQVTM and CDR2 ANQGSEA. V gave up 4 bases and J gave up 4 bases, with 16 bases separating them. The CDR3 is 14 residues long.

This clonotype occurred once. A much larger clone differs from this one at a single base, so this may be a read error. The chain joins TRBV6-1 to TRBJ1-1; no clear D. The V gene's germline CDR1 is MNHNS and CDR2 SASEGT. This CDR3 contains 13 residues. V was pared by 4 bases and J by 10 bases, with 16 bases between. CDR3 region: CASSGRILAVAFF. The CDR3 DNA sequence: TGTGCCAGCAGTGGTAGGATACTGGCTGTAGCTTTCTTT.

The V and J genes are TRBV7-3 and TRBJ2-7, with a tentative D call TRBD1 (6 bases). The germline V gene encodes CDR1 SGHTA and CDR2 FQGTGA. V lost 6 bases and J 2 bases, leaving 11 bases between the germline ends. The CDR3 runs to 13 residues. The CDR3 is CASSRDTAYEQYF. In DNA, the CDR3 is TGTGCCAGCAGTCGGGACACAGCCTACGAGCAGTACTTC.

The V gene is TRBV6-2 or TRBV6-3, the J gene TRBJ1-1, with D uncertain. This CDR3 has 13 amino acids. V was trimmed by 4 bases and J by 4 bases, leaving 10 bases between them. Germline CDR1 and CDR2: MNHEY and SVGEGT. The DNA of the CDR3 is TGTGCCAGCAGTTCCTCTTATAGCACTGAAGCTTTCTTT. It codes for CASSSSYSTEAFF.

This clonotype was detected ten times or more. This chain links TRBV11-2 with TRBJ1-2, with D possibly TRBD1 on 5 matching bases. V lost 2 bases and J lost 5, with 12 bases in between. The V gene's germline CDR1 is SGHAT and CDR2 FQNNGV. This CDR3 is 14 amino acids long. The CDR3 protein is CASSLIPGVYGYTF. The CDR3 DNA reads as TGTGCCAGCAGCTTAATTCCGGGGGTGTATGGCTACACCTTC.

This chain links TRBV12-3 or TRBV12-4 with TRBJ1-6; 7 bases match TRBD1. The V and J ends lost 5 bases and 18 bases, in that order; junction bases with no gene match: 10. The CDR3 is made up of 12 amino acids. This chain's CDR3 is CASSPKKGAHHF. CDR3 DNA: TGTGCCAGCAGTCCCAAGAAGGGGGCCCACCACTTT.

CDR3 nucleotide sequence: TGTGCCACGTCGCGAGGGAGCGGGGAGCTGTTTTTT. This sequence encodes CATSRGSGELFF. J is TRBJ2-2 and V is TRBV6-5, with a tentative D call TRBD2 (5 bases). The CDR3 spans 12 residues. In germline, CDR1 is MNHEY, CDR2 SVGAGI. V gave up 10 bases and J gave up 7 bases, with 13 bases separating them.

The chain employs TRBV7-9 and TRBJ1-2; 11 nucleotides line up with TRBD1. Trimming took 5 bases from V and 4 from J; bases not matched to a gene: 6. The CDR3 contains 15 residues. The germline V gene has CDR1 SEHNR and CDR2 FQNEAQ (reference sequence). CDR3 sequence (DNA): TGTGCCAGCAGCCTGGGACAGGGGGTGACCTATGGCTACACCTTC. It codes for CASSLGQGVTYGYTF.

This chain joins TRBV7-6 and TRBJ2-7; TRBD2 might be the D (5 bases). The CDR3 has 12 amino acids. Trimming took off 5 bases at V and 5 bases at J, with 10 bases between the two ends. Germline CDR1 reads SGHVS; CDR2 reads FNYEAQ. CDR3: CASSLDFDEQYF. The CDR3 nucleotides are TGTGCCAGCAGCCTGGACTTTGACGAGCAGTACTTC.

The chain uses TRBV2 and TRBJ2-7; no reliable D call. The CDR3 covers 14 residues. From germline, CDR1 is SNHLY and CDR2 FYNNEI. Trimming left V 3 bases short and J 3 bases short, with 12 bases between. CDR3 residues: CASSERQAGYEQYF. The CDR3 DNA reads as TGTGCCAGCAGTGAGAGGCAGGCTGGCTACGAGCAGTACTTC.

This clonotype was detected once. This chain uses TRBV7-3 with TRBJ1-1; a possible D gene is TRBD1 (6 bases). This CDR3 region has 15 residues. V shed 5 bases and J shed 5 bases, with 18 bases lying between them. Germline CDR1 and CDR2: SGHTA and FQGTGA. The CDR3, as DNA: TGTGCCAGCAGCCAAGATTTGGGGGGGCGGACTGAAGCTTTCTTT. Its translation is CASSQDLGGRTEAFF.

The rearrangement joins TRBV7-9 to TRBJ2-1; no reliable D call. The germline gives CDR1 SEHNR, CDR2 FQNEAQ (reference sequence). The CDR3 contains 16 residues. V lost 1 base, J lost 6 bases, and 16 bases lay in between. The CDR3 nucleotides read TGTGCCAGCAGCTTAGTAGGCGCGACCCCAGTCAATGAGCAGTTCTTC. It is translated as CASSLVGATPVNEQFF.

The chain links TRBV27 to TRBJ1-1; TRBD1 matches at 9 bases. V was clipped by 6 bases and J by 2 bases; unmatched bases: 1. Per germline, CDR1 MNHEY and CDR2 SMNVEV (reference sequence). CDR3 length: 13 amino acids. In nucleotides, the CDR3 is TGTGCCAGCAGGGACAGGGGTAACACTGAAGCTTTCTTT. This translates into CASRDRGNTEAFF.

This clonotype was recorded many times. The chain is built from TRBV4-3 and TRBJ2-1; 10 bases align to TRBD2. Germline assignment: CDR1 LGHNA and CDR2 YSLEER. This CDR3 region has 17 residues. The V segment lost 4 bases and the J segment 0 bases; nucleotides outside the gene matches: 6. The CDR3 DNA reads TGCGCCAGCAGCCCCCTAGCGGGAGTTAGCTCCTACAATGAGCAGTTCTTC. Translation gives CASSPLAGVSSYNEQFF.

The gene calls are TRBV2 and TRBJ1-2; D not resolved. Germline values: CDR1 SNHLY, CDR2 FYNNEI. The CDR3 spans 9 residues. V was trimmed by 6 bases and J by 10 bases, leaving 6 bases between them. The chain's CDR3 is CASRGDYTF. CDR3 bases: TGTGCCAGCAGGGGAGACTACACCTTC.